Following are 22 T cell receptor beta chains from one sample sequenced in a study of TIL therapy for anti-PD-1-resistant metastatic lung cancer. Regarding time point: pre-treatment sample, taken before nivolumab and TIL therapy. Sequencing used immunoSEQ v3. Assay: immunoSEQ multiplex PCR; the TCRdb copy retains only in-frame clones and omits some. The table lists approximately 22,000 clones, about two thirds of them singletons. Sample: blood, taken at baseline. The receptors were sampled from a person aged 25 to 80 with non-small cell lung cancer.

This clone was recorded a few times. The chain is built from TRBV7-9 and TRBJ2-2; 12 positions agree with TRBD2. J gave up 8 bases and V 6 bases, and 7 bases lay outside the gene matches. This CDR3 has 15 residues. Germline values: CDR1 SEHNR, CDR2 FQNEAQ (reference sequence). The chain's CDR3 is CASRPGLAGLGELFF. The CDR3 DNA is TGTGCCAGCAGGCCGGGACTAGCGGGTTTAGGGGAGCTGTTTTTT.

V gene TRBV6-2 or TRBV6-3 combines with J gene TRBJ1-5, with a possible D match to TRBD1 (6 bases). Germline CDR1 is MNHEY and CDR2 is SVGEGT. V lost 6 bases to trimming and J lost 4 bases, with 16 bases between them. The CDR3 is 15 residues long. The CDR3 loop is CASSPGQLANQPQHF. CDR3 nucleotide sequence: TGTGCCAGCAGCCCGGGACAATTAGCAAATCAGCCCCAGCATTTT.

This sequence joins TRBV4-3 and TRBJ1-2, with a weak D call TRBD1 (6 bases). V lost 0 bases and J 6 bases, leaving 20 bases between the germline ends. Germline loops: CDR1 LGHNA, CDR2 YSLEER. The CDR3 consists of 17 residues. This CDR3 is CASSQDEAGVRDNGYTF. CDR3 bases: TGCGCCAGCAGCCAAGATGAGGCAGGGGTAAGGGATAATGGCTACACCTTC.

The rearrangement joins TRBV6-5 to TRBJ2-7; D is ambiguous. V gave up 10 bases and J gave up 2 bases, with 12 bases separating them. The CDR3 consists of 12 residues. Germline CDR1 MNHEY, CDR2 SVGAGI. The CDR3 DNA follows: TGTGCCACCACTCGCGCAACCTACGAGCAGTACTTC. Its protein product is CATTRATYEQYF.

This clone was counted between two and nine times. The V and J genes are TRBV10-3 and TRBJ2-7; D may be TRBD1 or TRBD2 (5 bases each). The CDR3 length is 13 residues. Looked up from germline, CDR1 is ENHRY and CDR2 is SYGVKD. With 10 bases removed from V and 7 bases from J, the gap between germline ends came to 20 bases. The CDR3 spells CATRDVAGREQYF. The CDR3 bases are TGTGCCACAAGGGACGTCGCAGGAAGAGAGCAGTACTTC.

This clone was seen a handful of times. This sequence joins TRBV6-5 and TRBJ2-3; D is uncertain. The CDR3 loop spans 16 amino acids. From germline, CDR1 is MNHEY and CDR2 SVGAGI. V was clipped by 0 bases and J by 0 bases, with 10 bases between them. CDR3 residues: CASSYSGTASTDTQYF. In DNA form, the CDR3 reads TGTGCCAGCAGTTACTCGGGTACAGCTAGCACAGATACGCAGTATTTT.

The rearrangement joins TRBV6-5 to TRBJ1-1; no clear D. Trimming shortened V by 6 bases and J by 1 base, and 12 bases separated the two germline ends. This CDR3 has 14 amino acids. The V gene's germline CDR1 is MNHEY and CDR2 SVGAGI. The CDR3 bases are TGTGCCAGCAGGAAAGGACTATCGAACACTGAAGCTTTCTTT. Its translation is CASRKGLSNTEAFF.

This rearrangement joins TRBV5-1 to TRBJ2-5; 10 nucleotides match TRBD2. CDR1 and CDR2 from the germline V gene are SGHRS and YFSETQ. The CDR3 runs to 17 residues. The V and J ends lost 5 bases and 4 bases, in that order; junction bases with no gene match: 14. The CDR3 region has the DNA TGCGCCAGCAGTCGGTCCTCAGCGGGGGGGATCGGAGAGACCCAGTACTTC. This encodes CASSRSSAGGIGETQYF.

This chain uses TRBV4-1 with TRBJ2-2; 7 bases line up with TRBD2. Germline loops: CDR1 MGHRA, CDR2 YSYEKL. CDR3 length: 16 residues. J was trimmed by 1 base and V by 3 bases; bases with no gene match: 5. The CDR3 spells CASSHPGLLNTGELFF. For the CDR3, the DNA is TGCGCCAGCAGCCATCCGGGACTACTGAACACCGGGGAGCTGTTTTTT.

This clone was detected a few times. This chain joins TRBV7-6 and TRBJ2-1, with 11 bases aligning to TRBD2. After removal of 5 bases from V and 3 bases from J, the junction contained 9 bases not matched to a gene. The CDR3 covers 17 residues. Germline lookup yields CDR1 SGHVS and CDR2 FNYEAQ. The CDR3 here is CASSRYSSGGFYNEQFF. The CDR3 coding sequence is TGTGCCAGCAGCCGTTACTCTAGCGGGGGGTTCTACAATGAGCAGTTCTTC.

The chain uses TRBV2 and TRBJ1-2; the D is unclear. The CDR3 loop spans 12 amino acids. Germline lookup yields CDR1 SNHLY and CDR2 FYNNEI. V was cut by 4 bases and J by 5 bases, with 8 bases left in between. The CDR3 DNA reads TGTGCCAGCAGTGGCGCGACATATGGCTACACCTTC. It specifies CASSGATYGYTF.

The table lists this clone with a few counts. V gene TRBV5-1 combines with J gene TRBJ2-3; the D gene is possibly TRBD1 (6 bases). V shed 4 bases and J shed 4 bases, with 13 bases lying between them. Germline V gene lookup returns CDR1 SGHRS and CDR2 YFSETQ. CDR3 length: 14 amino acids. The CDR3 here is CASSQQGGSDTQYF. The CDR3 DNA is TGCGCCAGCAGCCAACAGGGTGGGTCAGATACGCAGTATTTT.

The rearrangement links TRBV18 to TRBJ1-3, with no clear D. Germline V CDR1 and CDR2: KGHSH, LQKENI. The V end lost 3 bases, the J end lost 0 bases, and 9 bases lay between the germline ends. This CDR3 region has 15 residues. The CDR3 DNA follows: TGTGCCAGCTCACCGCCAGGAATCTCTGGAAACACCATATATTTT. It is translated as CASSPPGISGNTIYF.

This clone came up a few times. The J gene is TRBJ2-2, the V gene TRBV5-1; D may be TRBD1 (5 bases). This CDR3 spans 14 amino acids. Germline CDR1 and CDR2: SGHRS and YFSETQ. Between the trimmed V and J ends, which lost 0 bases and 5 bases, there was a span of 8 bases. This CDR3 is CASSLAGRTGELFF. CDR3 DNA sequence: TGCGCCAGCAGCTTGGCAGGGCGGACCGGGGAGCTGTTTTTT.

The rearrangement joins TRBV19 to TRBJ1-4; possible D gene TRBD1, 5 bases. Between the trimmed V and J ends, which lost 7 bases and 8 bases, there was a span of 17 bases. CDR3 length: 14 residues. CDR1 and CDR2 (germline): LNHDA, SQIVND (reference sequence). Written as DNA, the CDR3 is TGTGCCAGTACCTGGAATGGGGGAGAAGAAAAACTGTTTTTT. It codes for CASTWNGGEEKLFF.

CDR3: CAISEAGGRTDTQYF. The CDR3 coding sequence is TGTGCCATCAGTGAAGCGGGGGGTCGGACAGATACGCAGTATTTT. The V and J genes are TRBV10-3 and TRBJ2-3; 9 nucleotides agree with TRBD2. Germline lookup yields CDR1 ENHRY and CDR2 SYGVKD. Trimming removed 3 bases from V and 3 bases from J; junction bases left unmatched: 4. This CDR3 has 15 amino acids.

V usage is TRBV6-1 and J usage is TRBJ2-3; TRBD2 agrees at 7 bases. This CDR3 comprises 15 residues. V shed 6 bases, J shed 3 bases, and the junction held 9 bases outside the gene matches. Per germline, CDR1 MNHNS and CDR2 SASEGT. The CDR3 DNA reads TGTGCCAGCAGCCACCAGCTAGCGGCAACAGATACGCAGTATTTT. Protein: CASSHQLAATDTQYF.

V gene TRBV23-1 combines with J gene TRBJ1-1, with D possibly TRBD1 on 6 matching bases. TRBV23-1 is given ORF status, its function remaining uncertain. V was clipped by 8 bases and J by 2 bases, with 39 bases between them. The CDR3 totals 22 residues. Here the CDR3 reads CASGNLQGPLHPKVKSNTEAFF. The CDR3 nucleotides read TGCGCCAGCGGTAATCTACAGGGTCCTCTTCACCCTAAAGTAAAGAGTAACACTGAAGCTTTCTTT.

The chain employs TRBV7-7 and TRBJ1-3; the D is unclear. The V and J ends lost 6 bases and 0 bases respectively, with 12 bases between them. The V gene's germline CDR1 is SSHAT and CDR2 FNYEAQ (reference sequence). CDR3 size: 15 residues. CDR3 nucleotides: TGTGCCAGCAGTAGAGGGCACAGCTCTGGAAACACCATATATTTT. This sequence encodes CASSRGHSSGNTIYF.

This clone came up once. The chain recombines TRBV10-2 with TRBJ1-1; a possible D gene is TRBD1 (6 bases). Between the trimmed V and J ends, which lost 6 bases and 5 bases, there was a span of 10 bases. Germline V gene lookup returns CDR1 WSHSY and CDR2 SAAADI. This CDR3 comprises 12 residues. CDR3 in amino acids: CASRQGLTEAFF. As DNA, the CDR3 is TGCGCCAGCAGACAGGGTTTAACTGAAGCTTTCTTT.

This clone was counted once. CDR3 loop: CASRQSGGLTGELFF. The CDR3 nucleotides are TGCGCCAGCAGGCAGTCCGGGGGGCTCACCGGGGAGCTGTTTTTT. The chain recombines TRBV4-3 with TRBJ2-2, with a weak D call TRBD2 (7 bases). V dropped 6 bases and J dropped 4 bases, with 15 bases sitting between them. Per the germline V gene, CDR1 is LGHNA and CDR2 is YSLEER. CDR3 length equals 15 residues.

The V call is TRBV24-1, the J call TRBJ2-3; D perhaps matches TRBD1 (6 bases). The CDR3 is 13 residues long. V lost 5 bases to trimming and J lost 3 bases, with 8 bases between them. Germline lookup yields CDR1 KGHDR and CDR2 SFDVKD. CDR3 region: CATSGRGTDTQYF. DNA for the CDR3: TGTGCCACCAGTGGCAGGGGAACAGATACGCAGTATTTT.